One T cell receptor beta chain is described in this entry. The sample is drawn from a study of control samples from healthy donors and cancer patients. Sequencing used immunoSEQ multiplex PCR; TCRdb keeps in-frame clones, though not all of them. The repertoire holds 150,000 or so clones, with roughly 88% as singletons. The CDR3 loop spans 17 amino acids. CDR1 and CDR2 from the germline V gene are LNHDA and SQIVND (reference sequence). V lost 6 bases and J 2 bases, leaving 20 bases between the germline ends. Sequenced sample: blood. This rearrangement joins TRBV19 to TRBJ1-5; tentatively, D is TRBD1 (5 bases). This receptor was identified in a man younger than 35 in good health. CDR3 loop: CASSPYRGDKGNQPQHF. The CDR3 nucleotides are TGTGCCAGTAGCCCTTATAGGGGAGACAAGGGCAATCAGCCCCAGCATTTT.